The next 27 T cell receptor beta chains were all read from a single sample in a study of vaccination effects on CD4 cells after COVID-19 (dated by TCRdb to about 2022). Libraries were constructed by the immunoSEQ multiplex PCR assay. TCRdb limited this immuneACCESS table to in-frame rearrangements with V and J called. A share of clones is missing; checked studies link under half to unresolved V genes, and the rest is unexplained. This sample comprises tens of thousands of clones, 70% to 85% of them detected only once. The ten most abundant clones make up about 1.6% of the sample. These TCRs are of unknown antigen specificity. The ViraFEST assay stimulated PBMC with viral peptide pools and then used TCR sequencing to identify antigen-specific CD4+ T cell clonotypes by expansion. After around eleven days of culture, CD4+ T cells were isolated with the EasySep CD4+ T cell isolation kit. Participants received two doses of either the BNT162b2 or the mRNA-1273 mRNA SARS-CoV-2 vaccine.

The sample consisted of CD4+ T cells from PBMCs cultured with HCoV-229E spike peptides, taken after COVID-19 vaccination. Per the publication, the cell subset or site label means: HCoV-229E spike overlapping peptide pool stimulation. These receptors all stem from a human donor who received a COVID-19 vaccine.

The V gene is TRBV18, the J gene TRBJ1-5; D gene ambiguous. Trimming stripped 3 bases from V and 5 bases from J, with 17 bases between. Germline V lookup: CDR1 KGHSH, CDR2 LQKENI. The CDR3 is made up of 16 amino acids. The DNA of the CDR3 is TGTGCCAGCTCACCTATCGCATCCTCAAGGGATCAGCCCCAGCATTTT. It specifies CASSPIASSRDQPQHF.

This chain uses TRBV11-2 with TRBJ1-1; tentative D call: TRBD1 (5 bases). Per the germline V gene, CDR1 is SGHAT and CDR2 is FQNNGV. Trimming took 1 base from V and 3 from J, leaving 12 bases between them. This CDR3 spans 15 amino acids. The CDR3 loop is CASSLVLRGYTEAFF. DNA of the CDR3: TGTGCCAGCAGCTTAGTGTTGCGGGGCTACACTGAAGCTTTCTTT.

The gene calls are TRBV5-1 and TRBJ1-2; perhaps TRBD1 as D (5 bases). Per the germline V gene, CDR1 is SGHRS and CDR2 is YFSETQ. V lost 6 bases, J lost 5 bases, and 14 bases lay in between. This CDR3 comprises 13 residues. CDR3 bases: TGCGCCAGCATGCCGGGGCCTACGTATGGCTACACCTTC. It encodes CASMPGPTYGYTF. Looking up the rest from reference TRBV5-1 and TRBJ1-2 gives the full variable domain: KAGVTQTPRYLIKTRGQQVTLSCSPISGHRSVSWYQQTPGQGLQFLFEYFSETQRNKGNFPGRFSGRQFSNSRSEMNVSTLELGDSALYLCASMPGPTYGYTFGSGTRLTVV.

This chain connects TRBV5-1 to TRBJ1-4; D is uncertain. There are 14 residues in the CDR3. With 3 bases removed from V and 8 bases from J, the gap between germline ends came to 14 bases. Germline V gene lookup returns CDR1 SGHRS and CDR2 YFSETQ. The CDR3 here is CASSSSPGREKLFF. CDR3 sequence (DNA): TGCGCCAGCAGCTCTTCTCCGGGCCGGGAAAAACTGTTTTTT.

The chain has TRBV18 and TRBJ2-7, with a weak D call TRBD2 (5 bases). V was shortened by 5 bases and J by 4 bases, with 9 bases between the two germline ends. Germline CDR1 KGHSH, CDR2 LQKENI. The CDR3 contains 12 residues. The CDR3: CASSSGRYEQYV. In DNA form, the CDR3 reads TGTGCCAGCTCAAGCGGACGTTACGAGCAGTACGTC.

V usage is TRBV4-2 and J usage is TRBJ1-3, with 10 bases identical to TRBD1. Per the germline V gene, CDR1 is LGHNA and CDR2 is YNFKEQ. CDR3 length equals 15 residues. V lost 5 bases and J lost 2; bases outside the gene matches: 3. The CDR3 here is CASSGQGGTGNTIYF. The CDR3 DNA reads TGTGCCAGCAGCGGACAGGGGGGAACTGGAAACACCATATATTTT.

The chain links TRBV9 to TRBJ2-1, with 11 nucleotides matching TRBD2. Germline trimming cut 4 bases from V and 8 bases from J; bases unmatched to any gene: 14. CDR1 is SGDLS and CDR2 is YYNGEE in the germline V gene. The CDR3 loop spans 17 amino acids. The CDR3 DNA sequence: TGTGCCAGCAGCCCTCGACTTTTTAGCGGGGGGGCGCATGAGCAGTTCTTC. Amino acid sequence: CASSPRLFSGGAHEQFF.

This clone was picked up one time. The chain uses TRBV11-2 and TRBJ1-5; D call uncertain. The CDR3 has 14 residues. Germline V CDR1 and CDR2: SGHAT, FQNNGV. Trimming pared 1 base from V and 0 bases from J, leaving 4 bases between. Here the CDR3 reads CASSLGGSNQPQHF. CDR3 in DNA: TGTGCCAGCAGCTTAGGGGGTAGCAATCAGCCCCAGCATTTT.

The chain is built from TRBV5-1 and TRBJ2-3; 10 nucleotides align to TRBD1. The trim removed 5 bases at V and 6 bases at J, leaving 6 bases unmatched. The germline V gene has CDR1 SGHRS and CDR2 YFSETQ. The CDR3 totals 14 residues. The CDR3 protein is CASRSGQGSDTQYF. The CDR3 nucleotides read TGCGCCAGCAGGTCGGGACAGGGGTCGGATACGCAGTATTTT.

The V and J genes are TRBV2 and TRBJ1-3; 7 bases align to TRBD1. The CDR3 runs to 15 residues. Trimming took 5 bases from V and 2 from J; bases not matched to a gene: 6. Germline V gene lookup returns CDR1 SNHLY and CDR2 FYNNEI. CDR3 sequence: CASSPDRVAGNTIYF. The CDR3, as DNA: TGTGCCAGCAGTCCCGACAGGGTAGCTGGAAACACCATATATTTT. The full variable domain, completed using reference TRBV2 and TRBJ1-3, is EPEVTQTPSHQVTQMGQEVILRCVPISNHLYFYWYRQILGQKVEFLVSFYNNEISEKSEIFDDQFSVERPDGSNFTLKIRSTKLEDSAMYFCASSPDRVAGNTIYFGEGSWLTVV.

The rearrangement joins TRBV2 to TRBJ2-5; 9 bases are a match to TRBD1. V lost 8 bases to trimming and J lost 4 bases; unmatched junction nucleotides: 5. The CDR3 totals 13 residues. Germline V gives CDR1 SNHLY, CDR2 FYNNEI. Here the CDR3 DNA reads TGTGCCAGCGGGCGGGACAGGGCAGAGACCCAGTACTTC. This codes for CASGRDRAETQYF.

The gene calls are TRBV7-2 and TRBJ2-7; a possible D gene is TRBD1 (6 bases). V lost 1 base to trimming and J lost 1 base, with 8 bases between them. The length of the CDR3 is 14 residues. The germline V gene encodes CDR1 SGHTA and CDR2 FQGNSA. CDR3 region: CASSLVGQSYEQYV. The DNA of the CDR3 is TGTGCCAGCAGCTTAGTGGGACAATCCTACGAGCAGTACGTC.

The chain links TRBV7-3 to TRBJ1-1, with D hard to call. Trimming cost V 0 bases and J 4 bases, with 6 bases left between them. Germline V lookup: CDR1 SGHTA, CDR2 FQGTGA. CDR3 size: 13 residues. CDR3 sequence (DNA): TGTGCCAGCAGCTTAACGCTGGTCACTGAAGCTTTCTTT. This gives the protein CASSLTLVTEAFF.

This clone was seen a single time. The chain joins TRBV7-2 to TRBJ1-2, with unresolved D. This CDR3 is built from 15 residues. Trimming left V 6 bases short and J 3 bases short, with 17 bases between. Germline CDR1 and CDR2: SGHTA and FQGNSA. As DNA, the CDR3 is TGTGCCAGCAGTCAAAGTACCCGGCGGTACTATGGCTACACCTTC. As protein: CASSQSTRRYYGYTF.

The chain is built from TRBV6-2 or TRBV6-3 and TRBJ1-4; unclear D gene. The CDR3 extends over 12 amino acids. V dropped 6 bases and J dropped 6 bases, with 8 bases sitting between them. CDR1 and CDR2 from the germline V gene are MNHEY and SVGEGT. DNA of the CDR3: TGTGCCAGCAGCCGACCAGATGAAAAACTGTTTTTT. Translation: CASSRPDEKLFF.

The CDR3 reads CASSIEGRGGASNQPQHF. CDR3 DNA: TGTGCCAGTAGTATAGAAGGGAGAGGGGGGGCTAGCAATCAGCCCCAGCATTTT. The J gene is TRBJ1-5, the V gene TRBV19, with D perhaps TRBD1 (6 bases). The germline V gene has CDR1 LNHDA and CDR2 SQIVND (reference sequence). The CDR3 has 18 residues. V was clipped by 0 bases and J by 0 bases, with 15 bases between them. The full variable domain, completed using reference TRBV19 and TRBJ1-5, is DGGITQSPKYLFRKEGQNVTLSCEQNLNHDAMYWYRQDPGQGLRLIYYSQIVNDFQKGDIAEGYSVSREKKESFPLTVTSAQKNPTAFYLCASSIEGRGGASNQPQHFGDGTRLSIL.

This clone was recorded a few times. V usage is TRBV4-1 and J usage is TRBJ2-2, with a tentative D call TRBD1 (5 bases). V was cut by 2 bases and J by 4 bases, with 11 bases left in between. The V gene's germline CDR1 is MGHRA and CDR2 YSYEKL. The CDR3 is made up of 15 amino acids. This chain's CDR3 is CASSQSRTSTGELFF. CDR3 DNA: TGCGCCAGCAGCCAATCCCGGACATCCACCGGGGAGCTGTTTTTT.

The J gene is TRBJ2-1, the V gene TRBV2; D is unclear. The germline V gene has CDR1 SNHLY and CDR2 FYNNEI. V dropped 3 bases and J dropped 8 bases, with 14 bases sitting between them. The length of the CDR3 is 14 residues. CDR3 residues: CASSDRATGHEQFF. CDR3 in DNA: TGTGCCAGCAGTGATAGGGCCACCGGCCATGAGCAGTTCTTC.

The chain joins TRBV5-4 to TRBJ2-3; 7 bases map to TRBD2. V dropped 5 bases and J dropped 0; count of bases not matched to a gene: 6. This CDR3 has 15 residues. CDR1 is SGHNT and CDR2 is YYREEE in the germline V gene (reference sequence). The CDR3 region is CASRNPTSSTDTQYF. DNA for the CDR3: TGTGCCAGCAGGAACCCGACTAGCAGCACAGATACGCAGTATTTT. Looking up the rest from reference TRBV5-4 and TRBJ2-3 gives the full variable domain: ETGVTQSPTHLIKTRGQQVTLRCSSQSGHNTVSWYQQALGQGPQFIFQYYREEENGRGNFPPRFSGLQFPNYSSELNVNALELDDSALYLCASRNPTSSTDTQYFGPGTRLTVL.

The chain links TRBV10-1 to TRBJ2-1, with 7 bases matching TRBD2. The germline V gene has CDR1 WNHNN and CDR2 SYGVQD (reference sequence). The length of the CDR3 is 14 residues. Losses at the gene ends were 9 bases for V and 0 bases for J; bases not matched to a gene: 5. The CDR3 here is CARLGGSSYNEQFF. CDR3 bases: TGCGCCAGATTGGGGGGGAGCTCCTACAATGAGCAGTTCTTC.

The chain uses TRBV27 and TRBJ2-2; 15 nucleotides agree with TRBD2. The germline V gene has CDR1 MNHEY and CDR2 SMNVEV (reference sequence). V trimming: 8 bases; J trimming: 8 bases; junction bases outside the gene matches: 12. This CDR3 region has 17 residues. CDR3 sequence reads: CASGLGLAGGQSGELFF. CDR3 DNA sequence: TGTGCCAGCGGCCTCGGACTAGCGGGGGGGCAGTCAGGGGAGCTGTTTTTT.

This clone was recorded once. This chain links TRBV12-3 or TRBV12-4 with TRBJ2-3; D is ambiguous. Trimming pared 4 bases from V and 3 bases from J, leaving 5 bases between. This CDR3 comprises 12 residues. CDR3 loop: CASSSTTDTQYF. DNA for the CDR3: TGTGCCAGCAGTTCGACGACAGATACGCAGTATTTT.

This clone appeared a few times. The chain links TRBV19 to TRBJ2-2, with 7 positions matching TRBD1. This CDR3 is 13 amino acids long. Germline V gives CDR1 LNHDA, CDR2 SQIVND (reference sequence). The trim removed 7 bases at V and 7 bases at J, leaving 6 bases unmatched. CDR3 sequence: CASNRGFSGELFF. CDR3 coding DNA: TGTGCCAGTAACAGGGGTTTTAGCGGGGAGCTGTTTTTT.

The J gene is TRBJ2-5, the V gene TRBV3-1 (or the pseudogene TRBV3-2); D remains unclear. This CDR3 is built from 15 residues. Trimming pared 4 bases from V and 4 bases from J, leaving 16 bases between. Germline CDR1 reads LGHDT; CDR2 reads YNNKEL (reference sequence). The CDR3 DNA sequence: TGTGCCAGCAGCCGCCCTGGCCTGTCGCGAGAGACCCAGTACTTC. It codes for CASSRPGLSRETQYF.

This chain joins TRBV6-5 and TRBJ1-1; D unclear. V was pared by 6 bases and J by 1 base, with 9 bases between. This CDR3 has 13 residues. Germline-derived CDR1 and CDR2 are MNHEY and SVGAGI. CDR3 sequence reads: CASRAWPNTEAFF. CDR3 sequence (DNA): TGTGCCAGCAGAGCGTGGCCGAACACTGAAGCTTTCTTT.

This sequence joins TRBV5-4 and TRBJ1-2; the D gene is possibly TRBD1 (5 bases). Germline-derived CDR1 and CDR2 are SGHNT and YYREEE (reference sequence). V was clipped by 3 bases and J by 7 bases, with 16 bases between them. The CDR3 spans 14 residues. As DNA, the CDR3 is TGTGCCAGCAGCTCATCACAGGCTGTAGGTGGCTACACCTTC. The encoded protein is CASSSSQAVGGYTF.

This chain connects TRBV28 to TRBJ1-4, with D perhaps TRBD1 (6 bases). Trimming removed 2 bases at V and 2 bases at J, with 12 bases between. There are 16 residues in the CDR3. The germline V gene has CDR1 MDHEN and CDR2 SYDVKM. The CDR3 DNA follows: TGTGCCAGCAGTTTACAGGGGTTTAAGACTAATGAAAAACTGTTTTTT. Amino acids: CASSLQGFKTNEKLFF.